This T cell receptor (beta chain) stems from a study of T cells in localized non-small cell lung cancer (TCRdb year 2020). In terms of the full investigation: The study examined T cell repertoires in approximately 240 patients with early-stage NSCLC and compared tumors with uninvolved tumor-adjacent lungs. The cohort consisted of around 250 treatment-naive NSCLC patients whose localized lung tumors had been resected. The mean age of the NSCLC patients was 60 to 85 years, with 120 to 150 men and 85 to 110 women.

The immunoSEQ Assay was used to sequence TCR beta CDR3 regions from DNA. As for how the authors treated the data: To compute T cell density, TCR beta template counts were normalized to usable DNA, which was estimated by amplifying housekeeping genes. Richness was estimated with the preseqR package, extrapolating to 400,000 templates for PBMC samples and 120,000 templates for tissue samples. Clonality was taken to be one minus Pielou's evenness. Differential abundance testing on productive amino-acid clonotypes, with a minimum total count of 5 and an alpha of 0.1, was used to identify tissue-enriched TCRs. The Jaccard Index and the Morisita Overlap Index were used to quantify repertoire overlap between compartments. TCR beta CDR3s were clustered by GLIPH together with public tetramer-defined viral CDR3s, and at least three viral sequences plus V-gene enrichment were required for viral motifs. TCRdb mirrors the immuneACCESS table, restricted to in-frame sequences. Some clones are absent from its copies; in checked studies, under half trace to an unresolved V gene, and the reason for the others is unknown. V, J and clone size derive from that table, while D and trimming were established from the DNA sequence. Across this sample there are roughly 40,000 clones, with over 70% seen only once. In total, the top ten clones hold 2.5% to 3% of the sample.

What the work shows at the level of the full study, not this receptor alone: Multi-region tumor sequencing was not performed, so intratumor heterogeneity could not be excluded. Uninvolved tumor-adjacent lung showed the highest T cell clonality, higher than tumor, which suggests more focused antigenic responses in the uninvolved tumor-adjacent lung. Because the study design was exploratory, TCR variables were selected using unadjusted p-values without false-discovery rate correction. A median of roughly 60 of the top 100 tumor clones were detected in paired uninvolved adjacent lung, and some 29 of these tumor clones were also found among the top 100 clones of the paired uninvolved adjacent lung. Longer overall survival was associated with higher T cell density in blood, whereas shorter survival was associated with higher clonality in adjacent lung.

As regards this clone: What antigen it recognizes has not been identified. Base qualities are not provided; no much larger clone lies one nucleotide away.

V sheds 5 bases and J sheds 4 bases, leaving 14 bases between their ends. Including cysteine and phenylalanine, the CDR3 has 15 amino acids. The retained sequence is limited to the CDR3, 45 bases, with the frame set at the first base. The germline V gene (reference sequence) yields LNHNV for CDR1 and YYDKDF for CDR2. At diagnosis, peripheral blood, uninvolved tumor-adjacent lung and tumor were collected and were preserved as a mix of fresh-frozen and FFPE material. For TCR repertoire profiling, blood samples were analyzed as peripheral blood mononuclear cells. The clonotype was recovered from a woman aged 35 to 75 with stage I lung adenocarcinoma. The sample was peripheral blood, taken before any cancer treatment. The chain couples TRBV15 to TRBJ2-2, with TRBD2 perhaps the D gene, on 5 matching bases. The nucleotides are TGTGCCACCAGCGGACGAGCGGTTACCACCGGGGAGCTGTTTTTT. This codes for CATSGRAVTTGELFF.